Presented here are 17 T cell receptor beta chains from one specimen sequenced in a study of CXCR3-negative and CXCR3-positive naive CD8 T cells. Carrying UMI labels, the TRB cDNA libraries were prepared through 5' RACE. TCRdb reanalyzed the 5' RACE reads and collapses them to one entry per CDR3 protein, without DNA. In total, the table holds about 50,000 distinct CDR3 sequences. Input material: naive CXCR3- CD8+ T cells from blood. Subset meaning: CD45RO-CCR7+CD27+CD95- naive CD8+ T cells lacking CXCR3 (TNR3-). These receptor sequences come from a human donor in good health. Some clones in this sample may be carry-over from other donors' samples.

V and J are TRBV7-9 and TRBJ1-2; TCRdb indicates TRBD1, and absent DNA this call remains unverified. This CDR3 is built from 15 residues. Germline V CDR1 and CDR2: SEHNR, FQNEAQ (reference sequence). This CDR3 reads CASSRAGDPLYGYTF.

The V and J genes are TRBV12-5 and TRBJ2-5; as DNA is missing, the TRBD1 call by TCRdb cannot be tested. Germline V lookup: CDR1 LGHNT, CDR2 FRNRAP. The CDR3 has 17 amino acids. CDR3 region: CASGLGTGGLDMETQYF.

CDR3 protein: CASSLTTGPTEAFF. The chain employs TRBV7-9 and TRBJ1-1; TCRdb's D call, TRBD1, is unchecked because there is no DNA. The germline V gene encodes CDR1 SEHNR and CDR2 FQNEAQ (reference sequence). This CDR3 is 14 amino acids long.

V is TRBV29-1 and J is TRBJ1-2. From germline, CDR1 is SQVTM and CDR2 ANQGSEA. The CDR3 sequence is 16 residues long. CDR3 region: CSVDHRVEGANYGYTF.

The chain uses TRBV4-1 and TRBJ2-7; TCRdb returns TRBD2, unconfirmable since there is no DNA. CDR3 length: 14 amino acids. Germline V gene data show CDR1 as MGHRA and CDR2 as YSYEKL. This chain's CDR3 is CASSQVGLADEQYF.

The V call is TRBV4-2, the J call TRBJ2-2; TCRdb indicates TRBD2, and absent DNA this call remains unverified. CDR1 LGHNA and CDR2 YNFKEQ come from the germline V gene. The CDR3 runs to 14 residues. The CDR3 protein is CASSQSEEVGELFF.

This rearrangement joins TRBV28 to TRBJ2-3. Per germline, CDR1 MDHEN and CDR2 SYDVKM. The CDR3 consists of 14 residues. CDR3 in amino acids: CASSPTDSTDTQYF.

The chain couples TRBV5-1 to TRBJ1-1; no DNA is available, so the TRBD1 call from TCRdb remains unchecked. This CDR3 has 16 residues. Per germline, CDR1 SGHRS and CDR2 YFSETQ. The CDR3 loop reads CASSRIQGPGNTEAFF.

The rearrangement links TRBV6-4 to TRBJ2-6. Germline CDR1 is MRHNA and CDR2 is SNTAGT. This CDR3 has 15 amino acids. The CDR3 is CASSQTNSGANVLTF.

The CDR3 is CASSNSGGAYEQYF. The V and J genes are TRBV9 and TRBJ2-7; TCRdb calls TRBD2, which cannot be checked without DNA. This CDR3 has 14 residues. The germline gives CDR1 SGDLS, CDR2 YYNGEE.

J is TRBJ2-2 and V is TRBV11-1; the TCRdb D gene call, TRBD2, has no DNA to confirm it. From germline, CDR1 is SGHAT and CDR2 FQDESV (reference sequence). This CDR3 region has 16 residues. The CDR3 spells CASSPQRGGLTGELFF.

The chain couples TRBV4-3 to TRBJ2-5; without DNA, the TCRdb call of TRBD1 cannot be checked. The CDR3 is 15 residues long. Germline lookup yields CDR1 LGHNA and CDR2 YSLEER. The CDR3 loop is CASSQDRRGLETQYF.

The rearrangement joins TRBV10-3 to TRBJ2-5; TCRdb's D gene call, TRBD2, goes unchecked for lack of DNA. CDR1 is ENHRY and CDR2 is SYGVKD in the germline V gene. The CDR3 length is 15 residues. The chain's CDR3 is CAISDSGGARETQYF.

The J gene is TRBJ2-2, the V gene TRBV5-6; TCRdb picks TRBD1, but there is no DNA to check that call. The germline V gene has CDR1 SGHDT and CDR2 YYEEEE. CDR3 length equals 14 residues. This CDR3 reads CASSLGGGPGELFF.

V is TRBV29-1 and J is TRBJ2-3. Germline V gene data show CDR1 as SQVTM and CDR2 as ANQGSEA. CDR3 size: 12 residues. The CDR3 loop is CSVEERKDTQYF.

The chain has TRBV11-3 and TRBJ2-2; TCRdb gives TRBD1 as the D gene, but with no DNA this cannot be confirmed. The CDR3 spans 14 residues. Germline CDR1 and CDR2: SGHNT and YENEEA. Here the CDR3 reads CDSSPPEVTGELFF.

The chain couples TRBV21-1 to TRBJ2-2. TRBV21-1 is termed a pseudogene. The CDR3 has 14 amino acids. This chain's CDR3 is CASSKPPGPRWLFF.